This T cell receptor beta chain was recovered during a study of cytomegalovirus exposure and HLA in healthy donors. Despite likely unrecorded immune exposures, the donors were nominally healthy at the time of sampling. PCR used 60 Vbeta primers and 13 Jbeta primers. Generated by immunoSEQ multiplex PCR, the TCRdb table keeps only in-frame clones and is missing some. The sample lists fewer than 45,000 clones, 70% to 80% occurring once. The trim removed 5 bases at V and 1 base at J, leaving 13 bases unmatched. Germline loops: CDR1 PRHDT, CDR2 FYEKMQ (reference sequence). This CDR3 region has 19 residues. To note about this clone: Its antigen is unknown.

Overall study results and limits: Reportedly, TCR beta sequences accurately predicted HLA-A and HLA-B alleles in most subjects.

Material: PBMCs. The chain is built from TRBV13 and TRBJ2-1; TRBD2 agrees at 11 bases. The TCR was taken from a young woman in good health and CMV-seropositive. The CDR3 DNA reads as TGTGCCAGCAGCCCAGGGGATAGCGGGAGGGCCTGGTCCTACAATGAGCAGTTCTTC. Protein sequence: CASSPGDSGRAWSYNEQFF. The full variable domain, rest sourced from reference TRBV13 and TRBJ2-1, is AAGVIQSPRHLIKEKRETATLKCYPIPRHDTVYWYQQGPGQDPQFLISFYEKMQSDKGSIPDRFSAQQFSDYHSELNMSSLELGDSALYFCASSPGDSGRAWSYNEQFFGPGTRLTVL.